Detailed here is one T cell receptor (beta chain). Its antigen is unidentified. This record belongs to a study of cytotoxic CD8 clonotypes in ibrutinib-treated CLL. General study results and limits: Baseline clonality exceeded age-matched healthy donors and tracked circulating CD8+ T-cell counts.

Repertoires were generated with immunoSEQ multiplex PCR, while TCRdb's copy carries only in-frame clones and drops some. The table includes fewer than 25,000 clones, roughly 70% detected once. The sequences come from PBMCs, collected after 24 months of ibrutinib treatment. The clonotype originates from a human donor with chronic lymphocytic leukemia.

The CDR3 loop is CASSLSTGGVRIAEAFF. Here the CDR3 DNA reads TGTGCCAGCAGCTTGTCTACAGGGGGAGTAAGAATCGCTGAAGCTTTCTTT. This sequence joins TRBV5-5 and TRBJ1-1; 8 nucleotides match TRBD1. Germline V gene sequence: CDR1 SGHKS, CDR2 YYEKEE (reference sequence). The CDR3 is made up of 17 amino acids. V lost 1 base to trimming and J lost 6 bases; unmatched junction nucleotides: 14.